The sequence of this TCR beta chain was determined in a study of blood T cell repertoires in COVID-19. Study-wide background: T cells, B-cell-depleted T cells, or PBMCs supplied cDNA or gDNA.

CDR3 length: 11 residues. In germline, CDR1 is SEHNR, CDR2 FQNEAQ (reference sequence). The ends lost 5 bases at V and 7 bases at J; junction bases unmatched: 2. Methods used by the authors: Using reference gene primer amplification, nucleated cell counts were estimated. The data were produced by immunoSEQ multiplex PCR, yet TCRdb's version contains in-frame clones alone and is incomplete. Clone size and V and J calls were adopted from that table, with D and trimming inferred from the DNA. The sample carries just over 45,000 clones, over 70% recorded once. The sample comprised peripheral blood. The TCR was taken from a human donor in a cohort sampled during active COVID-19. V gene TRBV7-9 combines with J gene TRBJ2-7; the match to TRBD2 covers 7 bases. The CDR3 coding sequence is TGTGCCAGCAGCCCGGGGGGTGAGCAGTACTTC. It encodes CASSPGGEQYF.